This T cell receptor (beta chain) was recorded in a study of cytomegalovirus exposure and HLA in healthy donors. The PCR employed 60 Vbeta primers together with 13 Jbeta primers. Measured with immunoSEQ multiplex PCR; TCRdb has only the in-frame clones, and not every one. Altogether about 110,000 clones are present, roughly 76% being singletons, with the ten largest covering 2% to 3%. As concerns this clone: Its target is not known.

The study's findings and limits: There were under 200 TCR beta chains listed as cytomegalovirus-associated. Prediction of most subjects' HLA-A and HLA-B alleles by TCR beta sequences was reportedly accurate. Within a later analysis, the majority of CMV-associated TCR beta chains appeared HLA-restricted.

The germline V gene encodes CDR1 SEHNR and CDR2 FQNEAQ (reference sequence). The CDR3 runs to 14 residues. The sample taken for sequencing was PBMCs. The TCR originated in a man between 18 and 35 years old in good health and CMV-seronegative. The V and J genes are TRBV7-9 and TRBJ2-5; D gene unclear. The DNA matches TRBJ2-7 better at its end, which makes the J call doubtful. The CDR3 DNA sequence: TGTGCCAGCAGCTCCCCTGACACTTCCTACGAGCAGTACTTC. It specifies CASSSPDTSYEQYF.